One T cell receptor beta chain is described in this entry. Its antigen is not known. The data were produced by immunoSEQ multiplex PCR, yet TCRdb's version contains in-frame clones alone and is incomplete. Here the sample spans some 85,000 clones, about 90% being singletons. The CDR3 runs to 16 residues. Germline CDR1 and CDR2: SNHLY and FYNNEI. V was cut by 4 bases and J by 2 bases, with 15 bases left in between. This specimen comes from a study of T cell responses to AZD1222 COVID-19 vaccine. General observations from the study: At baseline, seropositivity was found in only 6 or 7 AZD1222 recipients. Repertoires were obtained only post-peak T cell response. Donors were mostly white British, more females; clonal diversity possibly underestimated. The span of vaccine-associated CD4 TCRs extended across spike, with dominance at 160-218 and 743-854.

The sequencing used peripheral blood, collected on day 0 of AZD1222 vaccination. The clonotype was recovered from an adult in good health. The genes are TRBV2 and TRBJ1-5; D is unclear. Written as DNA, the CDR3 is TGTGCCAGCAGTGGCGGCGCCCTTGGGGGCAATCAGCCCCAGCATTTT. Protein product: CASSGGALGGNQPQHF.